This T cell receptor (beta chain) was profiled in a study of control samples from healthy donors and cancer patients. The CDR3 runs to 14 residues. V dropped 2 bases and J dropped 7 bases, with 10 bases sitting between them. Germline CDR1 is SGDLS and CDR2 is YYNGEE. Only in-frame clones appear in the TCRdb table, and some are missing; sequencing was by immunoSEQ multiplex PCR. This sample has 95,000 to 150,000 clones; just under 90% occur once, and the top ten carry 12%. This clonotype originated in a man between 25 and 39 years old in good health. This rearrangement joins TRBV9 to TRBJ1-6; no definite D call. Sequencing was carried out using blood. The CDR3 coding sequence is TGTGCCAGCAGCGTGTACAGTGGAAATTCACCCCTCCACTTT. This sequence encodes CASSVYSGNSPLHF.